This T cell receptor (beta chain) was identified during a study of technical replicates of blood from a handful of donors. Germline V gene data show CDR1 as MNHEY and CDR2 as SVGAGI. V was clipped by 6 bases and J by 2 bases; unmatched bases: 2. The CDR3 extends over 13 amino acids. Sequencing used immunoSEQ multiplex PCR; TCRdb keeps in-frame clones, though not all of them. This sample has roughly 83,000 clones; around 94% occur once, and the top ten carry about 0.23%. The clonotype was recovered from a human donor in good health. The genes are TRBV6-5 and TRBJ1-2; 8 bases match TRBD1. Sequencing was performed on T cells isolated from PBMCs. The CDR3 spells CASRQGGNYGYTF. CDR3 DNA sequence: TGTGCCAGCAGACAGGGGGGCAACTATGGCTACACCTTC.